This passage covers 14 T cell receptor beta chains from one sample sequenced in a study of Ad26.COV2.S vaccination and SARS-CoV-2 variants. Documented treatment: 15 to 20 received Ad26.COV2.S at low or high dose, single or two shots; roughly five received placebo; per-sample allocation not given. The samples were gathered on day 63 after the first injection of vaccine or placebo. This table comes from immunoSEQ multiplex PCR, and its TCRdb copy is limited to in-frame clones, with some not included. The sample has around 450,000 clones, roughly nine tenths seen once. The sequencing here drew on peripheral blood, taken in a trial of Ad26.COV2.S vaccine versus placebo. All receptors derive from a person aged 18-65 years who received the Ad26.COV2.S COVID-19 vaccine or a placebo.

The chain employs TRBV14 and TRBJ2-3; 11 bases match TRBD2. The CDR3 length is 18 residues. The germline CDR1 and CDR2 sequences are SGHDN and FVKESK. V lost 2 bases, J lost 2 bases, and 9 bases stayed unmatched. The CDR3 nucleotides read TGTGCCAGCAGCCAAAAACGAACTAGCGGGGGACTCACAGATACGCAGTATTTT. Translating it yields CASSQKRTSGGLTDTQYF.

The chain has TRBV30 and TRBJ1-1; 7 bases are shared with TRBD1. The junction had 8 bases not matched to a gene; V was cut back by 4 bases and J by 6 bases. CDR1 GTSNPN and CDR2 SVGIG come from the germline V gene (reference sequence). The CDR3 is 13 residues long. The CDR3 protein is CAWTGKGQAEAFF. In DNA form, the CDR3 reads TGTGCCTGGACCGGAAAAGGACAGGCTGAAGCTTTCTTT.

The chain carries TRBV5-1 and TRBJ2-1; D may be TRBD2 (6 bases). This CDR3 spans 14 amino acids. Germline CDR1 reads SGHRS; CDR2 reads YFSETQ. V shed 8 bases and J shed 0 bases, with 12 bases lying between them. The CDR3 here is CASRDSSSYNEQFF. CDR3 coding DNA: TGCGCCAGTAGGGACTCGAGCTCCTACAATGAGCAGTTCTTC.

V gene TRBV2 combines with J gene TRBJ1-2; D is unresolved. V was pared by 5 bases and J by 9 bases, with 10 bases between. The germline CDR1 and CDR2 sequences are SNHLY and FYNNEI. CDR3 length equals 11 residues. The CDR3 DNA is TGTGCCAGCAGTTGGACTTTTAGCTACACCTTC. Translating gives CASSWTFSYTF.

The chain joins TRBV5-1 to TRBJ2-2; tentative D call: TRBD1 (5 bases). Germline assignment: CDR1 SGHRS and CDR2 YFSETQ. The CDR3 is 14 amino acids. V lost 4 bases and J 5 bases, leaving 12 bases between the germline ends. CDR3 DNA: TGCGCCAGCAGCCCTCACCAGGGAACCGGGGAGCTGTTTTTT. This translates into CASSPHQGTGELFF.

In its sample, this clone was seen once. This sequence joins TRBV29-1 and TRBJ2-5; D remains ambiguous. Between the trimmed V and J ends, which lost 7 bases and 3 bases, there was a span of 18 bases. Germline CDR1 SQVTM, CDR2 ANQGSEA. The CDR3 loop spans 14 amino acids. This chain's CDR3 is CSAGGRIGEETQYF. DNA for the CDR3: TGCAGCGCAGGTGGGCGGATTGGAGAAGAGACCCAGTACTTC.

This clone was detected only a few times. This chain connects TRBV7-2 to TRBJ1-6, with a tentative D call TRBD1 (6 bases). The CDR3 runs to 16 residues. With 5 bases removed from V and 6 bases from J, the gap between germline ends came to 17 bases. Germline V gene sequence: CDR1 SGHTA, CDR2 FQGNSA. The CDR3 spells CASSTPRGPVNSPLHF. The CDR3 nucleotides read TGTGCCAGCAGCACTCCCCGGGGGCCAGTTAATTCACCCCTCCACTTT.

The J gene is TRBJ2-1, the V gene TRBV6-5, with a weak D call TRBD1 (5 bases). CDR1 and CDR2 (germline): MNHEY, SVGAGI. V was clipped by 2 bases and J by 7 bases, with 6 bases between them. The CDR3 extends over 12 amino acids. The DNA of the CDR3 is TGTGCCAGCAGTTACAGGGGTAATGAGCAGTTCTTC. Translation: CASSYRGNEQFF.

CDR3 bases: TGCGCCAGCAGCAGCCTAGGGGTCCCGAACACTGAAGCTTTCTTT. The encoded protein is CASSSLGVPNTEAFF. V usage is TRBV5-1 and J usage is TRBJ1-1, with D perhaps TRBD1 (5 bases). Trimming cost V 4 bases and J 1 base, with 14 bases left between them. The CDR3 is 15 residues long. In germline, CDR1 is SGHRS, CDR2 YFSETQ.

CDR3 loop: CASSSRLAGRLSSYEQYF. The CDR3 region has the DNA TGTGCCAGCAGCTCCCGACTAGCGGGGAGGCTCTCCTCCTACGAGCAGTACTTC. This chain uses TRBV7-8 with TRBJ2-7, with 11 bases that match TRBD2. The CDR3 runs 18 residues. Losses at the gene ends were 4 bases for V and 0 bases for J; bases not matched to a gene: 11. CDR1 and CDR2 from the germline V gene are SGHVS and FQNEAQ.

V gene TRBV4-2 combines with J gene TRBJ1-2; D not resolved. The germline V and J ends were trimmed by 0 bases and 8 bases, with 13 bases remaining between them. Germline V gene lookup returns CDR1 LGHNA and CDR2 YNFKEQ. CDR3 length: 14 amino acids. The CDR3 DNA reads TGTGCCAGCAGCCAAGATAAGGCGCCGCGGGGCTACACCTTC. This encodes CASSQDKAPRGYTF.

This clone showed up just once. The chain links TRBV5-6 to TRBJ1-4; D uncertain. The length of the CDR3 is 16 residues. V gave up 4 bases and J gave up 2 bases, with 15 bases separating them. Germline loops: CDR1 SGHDT, CDR2 YYEEEE. The DNA for the CDR3 is TGTGCCAGCAGCATTCGTTTGGATTGGACTAATGAAAAACTGTTTTTT. Amino acids: CASSIRLDWTNEKLFF.

The chain recombines TRBV5-1 with TRBJ2-3; either TRBD1 or TRBD2 may fit D (7 bases each). The CDR3 length is 17 residues. In germline, CDR1 is SGHRS, CDR2 YFSETQ. Trimming removed 0 bases from V and 2 bases from J, with 16 bases in between. The CDR3 DNA is TGCGCCAGCAGCTTGGGACAGGGACTAACACTCACAGATACGCAGTATTTT. It yields the protein CASSLGQGLTLTDTQYF.

CDR3 protein: CASSLDRAYNEQFF. Here the CDR3 DNA reads TGTGCCAGCAGCCTGGACCGGGCGTACAATGAGCAGTTCTTC. The chain joins TRBV6-1 to TRBJ2-1; D not resolved. Germline V gives CDR1 MNHNS, CDR2 SASEGT. V was shortened by 6 bases and J by 4 bases, with 13 bases between the two germline ends. The CDR3 loop spans 14 amino acids.